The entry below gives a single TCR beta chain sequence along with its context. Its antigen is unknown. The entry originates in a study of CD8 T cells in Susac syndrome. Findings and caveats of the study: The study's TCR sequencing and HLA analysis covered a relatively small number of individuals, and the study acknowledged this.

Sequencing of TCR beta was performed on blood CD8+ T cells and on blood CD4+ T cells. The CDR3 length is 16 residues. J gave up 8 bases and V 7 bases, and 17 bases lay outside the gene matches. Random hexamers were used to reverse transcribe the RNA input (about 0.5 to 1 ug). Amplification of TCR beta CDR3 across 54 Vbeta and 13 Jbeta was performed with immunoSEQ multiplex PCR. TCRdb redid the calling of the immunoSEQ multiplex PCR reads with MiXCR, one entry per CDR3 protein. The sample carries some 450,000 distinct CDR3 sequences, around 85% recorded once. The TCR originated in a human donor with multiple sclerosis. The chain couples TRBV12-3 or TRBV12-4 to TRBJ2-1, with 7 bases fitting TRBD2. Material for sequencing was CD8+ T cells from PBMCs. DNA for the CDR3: TGTGCCAGCACCCAGGGCGGGAGCTACCTCGGCGATGAGCAGTTCTTC. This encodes CASTQGGSYLGDEQFF.